The source of this TCR beta chain is a study of blood T cell repertoires in COVID-19. CDR3 size: 15 residues. Germline assignment: CDR1 SNHLY and CDR2 FYNNEI. After removal of 5 bases from V and 2 bases from J, the junction contained 5 bases not matched to a gene. Profiling relied on immunoSEQ multiplex PCR, and the TCRdb table lists in-frame clones only, not all of them. Among approximately 150,000 clones, approximately 81% were seen once, and the ten largest hold roughly 5.7%. V and J are TRBV2 and TRBJ2-3; 9 nucleotides match TRBD2. What was sequenced was PBMCs or T cells enriched from blood (not recorded which). The TCR comes from a woman in her thirties or forties with acute COVID-19. CDR3 region: CASSPSGRITDTQYF. In nucleotides, the CDR3 is TGTGCCAGCAGTCCAAGCGGGAGGATCACAGATACGCAGTATTTT.